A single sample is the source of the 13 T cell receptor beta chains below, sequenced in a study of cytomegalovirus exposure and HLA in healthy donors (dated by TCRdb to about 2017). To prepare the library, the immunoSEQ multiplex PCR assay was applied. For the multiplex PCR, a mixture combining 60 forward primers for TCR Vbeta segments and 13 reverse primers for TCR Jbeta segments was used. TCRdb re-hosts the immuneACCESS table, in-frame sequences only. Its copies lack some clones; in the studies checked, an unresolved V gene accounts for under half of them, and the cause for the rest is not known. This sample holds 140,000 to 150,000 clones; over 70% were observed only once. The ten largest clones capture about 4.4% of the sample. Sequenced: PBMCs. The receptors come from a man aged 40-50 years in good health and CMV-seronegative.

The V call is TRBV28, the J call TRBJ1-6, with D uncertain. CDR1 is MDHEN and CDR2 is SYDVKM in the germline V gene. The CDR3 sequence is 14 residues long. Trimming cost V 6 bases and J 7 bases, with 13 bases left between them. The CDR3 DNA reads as TGTGCCAGCAGCCCTAGCCAGGCCAATTCACCCCTCCACTTT. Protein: CASSPSQANSPLHF.

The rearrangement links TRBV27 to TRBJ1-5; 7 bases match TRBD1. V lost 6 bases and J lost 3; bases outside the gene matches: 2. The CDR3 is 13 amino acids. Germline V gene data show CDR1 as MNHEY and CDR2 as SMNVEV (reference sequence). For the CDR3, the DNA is TGTGCCAGCAGGGGACAGCCCAATCAGCCCCAGCATTTT. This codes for CASRGQPNQPQHF.

CDR3 protein: CAIEIIGQGLQPQHF. DNA for the CDR3: TGTGCCATCGAGATTATTGGACAGGGGCTTCAGCCCCAGCATTTT. The chain has TRBV9 and TRBJ1-5; 9 bases match TRBD1. This CDR3 is 15 amino acids long. V shed 9 bases and J 6 bases; nucleotides not matched to a gene: 13. Germline lookup yields CDR1 SGDLS and CDR2 YYNGEE.

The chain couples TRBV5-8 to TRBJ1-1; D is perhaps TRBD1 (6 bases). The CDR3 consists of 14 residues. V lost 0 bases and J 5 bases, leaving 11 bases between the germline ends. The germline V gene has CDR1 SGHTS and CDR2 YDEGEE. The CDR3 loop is CASSLGGQRTEAFF. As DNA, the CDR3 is TGTGCCAGCAGCTTGGGCGGACAGAGAACTGAAGCTTTCTTT.

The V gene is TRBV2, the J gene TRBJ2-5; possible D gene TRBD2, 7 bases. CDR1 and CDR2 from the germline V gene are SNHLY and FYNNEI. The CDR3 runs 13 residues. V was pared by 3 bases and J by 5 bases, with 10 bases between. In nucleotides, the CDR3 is TGTGCCAGCAGTGAGGAGGGGGGGGAGACCCAGTACTTC. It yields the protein CASSEEGGETQYF.

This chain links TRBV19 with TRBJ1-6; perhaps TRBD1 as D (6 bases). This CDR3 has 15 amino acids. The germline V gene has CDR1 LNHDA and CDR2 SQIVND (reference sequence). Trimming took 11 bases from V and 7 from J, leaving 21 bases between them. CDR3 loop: CACKTDSTLNSPLHF. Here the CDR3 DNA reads TGTGCCTGCAAAACGGACAGCACCCTAAATTCACCCCTCCACTTT.

CDR3 residues: CASSPLVSSGGTLGEQFF. As DNA, the CDR3 is TGTGCCAGTAGTCCGCTCGTGTCTAGCGGGGGGACATTGGGTGAGCAGTTCTTC. This sequence joins TRBV19 and TRBJ2-1; TRBD2 matches at 11 bases. Germline V gives CDR1 LNHDA, CDR2 SQIVND (reference sequence). The CDR3 sequence is 18 residues long. V lost 5 bases to trimming and J lost 9 bases; unmatched junction nucleotides: 18.

The CDR3 coding sequence is TGTGCCAGCAGTTATTCACCACAGCAGAGGAGGACTGAAGCTTTCTTT. Its protein is CASSYSPQQRRTEAFF. This chain connects TRBV6-9 to TRBJ1-1; D is undetermined. The length of the CDR3 is 16 residues. Germline CDR1 reads MNHGY; CDR2 reads SVAAGI. With 0 bases removed from V and 5 bases from J, the gap between germline ends came to 16 bases.

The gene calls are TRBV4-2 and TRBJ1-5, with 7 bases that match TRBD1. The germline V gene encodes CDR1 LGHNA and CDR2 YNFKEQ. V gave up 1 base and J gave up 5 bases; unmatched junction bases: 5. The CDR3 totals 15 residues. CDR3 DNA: TGTGCCAGCAGCCAAGGAGGGGGCACCGATCAGCCCCAGCATTTT. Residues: CASSQGGGTDQPQHF.

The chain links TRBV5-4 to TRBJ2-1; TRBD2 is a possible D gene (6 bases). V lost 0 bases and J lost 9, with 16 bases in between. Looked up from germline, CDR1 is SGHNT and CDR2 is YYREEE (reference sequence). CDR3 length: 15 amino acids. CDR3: CASSLDGGVGGEQFF. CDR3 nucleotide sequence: TGTGCCAGCAGCTTGGATGGCGGGGTCGGCGGTGAGCAGTTCTTC.

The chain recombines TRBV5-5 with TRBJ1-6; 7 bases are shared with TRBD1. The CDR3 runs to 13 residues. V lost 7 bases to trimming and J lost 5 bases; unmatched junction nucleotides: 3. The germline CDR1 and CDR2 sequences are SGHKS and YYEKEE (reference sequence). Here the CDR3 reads CASDRDHNSPLHF. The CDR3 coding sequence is TGTGCCAGCGACAGGGACCATAATTCACCCCTCCACTTT.

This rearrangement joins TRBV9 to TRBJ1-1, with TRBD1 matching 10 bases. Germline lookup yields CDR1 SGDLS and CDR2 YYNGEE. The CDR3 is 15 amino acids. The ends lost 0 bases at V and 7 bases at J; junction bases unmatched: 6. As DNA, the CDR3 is TGTGCCAGCAGCGTAGGTCGGGGGACAGGGGATGAAGCTTTCTTT. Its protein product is CASSVGRGTGDEAFF.

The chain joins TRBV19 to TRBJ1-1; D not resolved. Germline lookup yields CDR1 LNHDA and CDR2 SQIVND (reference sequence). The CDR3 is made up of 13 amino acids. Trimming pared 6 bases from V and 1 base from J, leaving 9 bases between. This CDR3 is CASRRFGNTEAFF. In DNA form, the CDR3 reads TGTGCCAGTAGGCGTTTTGGGAACACTGAAGCTTTCTTT.